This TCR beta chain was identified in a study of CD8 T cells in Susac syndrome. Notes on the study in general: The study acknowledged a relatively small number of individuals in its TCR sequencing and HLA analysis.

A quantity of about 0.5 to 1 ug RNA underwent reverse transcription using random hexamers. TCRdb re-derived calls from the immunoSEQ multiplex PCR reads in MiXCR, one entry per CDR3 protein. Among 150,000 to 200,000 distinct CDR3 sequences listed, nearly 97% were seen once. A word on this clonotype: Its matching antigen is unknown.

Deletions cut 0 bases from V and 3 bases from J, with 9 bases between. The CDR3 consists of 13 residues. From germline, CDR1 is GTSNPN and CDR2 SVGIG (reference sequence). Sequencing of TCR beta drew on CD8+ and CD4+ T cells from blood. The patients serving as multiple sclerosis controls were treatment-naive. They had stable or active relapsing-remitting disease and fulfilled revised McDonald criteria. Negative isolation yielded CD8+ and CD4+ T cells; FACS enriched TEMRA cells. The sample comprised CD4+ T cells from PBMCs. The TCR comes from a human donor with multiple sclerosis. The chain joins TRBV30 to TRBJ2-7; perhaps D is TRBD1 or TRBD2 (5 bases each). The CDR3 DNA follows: TGTGCCTGGAGTGTGGGGGTGGTCTACGAGCAGTACTTC. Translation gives CAWSVGVVYEQYF. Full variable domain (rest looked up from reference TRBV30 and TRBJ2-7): SQTIHQWPATLVQPVGSPLSLECTVEGTSNPNLYWYRQAAGRGLQLLFYSVGIGQISSEVPQNLSASRPQDRQFILSSKKLLLSDSGFYLCAWSVGVVYEQYFGPGTRLTVT.